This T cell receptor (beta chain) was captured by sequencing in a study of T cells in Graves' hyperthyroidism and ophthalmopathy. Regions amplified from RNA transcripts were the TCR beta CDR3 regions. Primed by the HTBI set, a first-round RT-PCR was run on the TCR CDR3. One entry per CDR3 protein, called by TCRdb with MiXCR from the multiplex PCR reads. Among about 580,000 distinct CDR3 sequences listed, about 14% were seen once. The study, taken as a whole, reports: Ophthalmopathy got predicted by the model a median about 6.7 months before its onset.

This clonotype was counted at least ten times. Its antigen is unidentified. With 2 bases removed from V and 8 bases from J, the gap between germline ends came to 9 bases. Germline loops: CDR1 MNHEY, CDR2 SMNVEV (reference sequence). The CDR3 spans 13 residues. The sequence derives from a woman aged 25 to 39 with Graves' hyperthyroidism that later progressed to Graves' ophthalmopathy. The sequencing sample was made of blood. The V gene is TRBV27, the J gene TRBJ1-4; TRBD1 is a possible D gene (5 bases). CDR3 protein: CASSLVRGEKLFF. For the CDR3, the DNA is TGTGCCAGCAGTTTAGTCCGGGGCGAAAAACTGTTTTTT.